The 16 T cell receptor beta chains below all came from one sample that was sequenced in a study of human versus mouse CDR3 diversity and MHC coevolution. TCRdb keeps only in-frame clones here, not all; method: immunoSEQ multiplex PCR. The data hold tens of thousands of clones, with roughly 94% observed a single time. The sequenced material came from naive CD4+ T cells from blood. Subset given: CD45RO-negative CD62L-positive naive CD4 T cells. The receptors stem from a person in their sixties in good health.

The CDR3 here is CASNALAGANVLTF. The CDR3 nucleotides read TGTGCCAGCAACGCCCTAGCTGGGGCCAACGTCCTGACTTTC. This chain uses TRBV6-5 with TRBJ2-6; D is ambiguous. This CDR3 has 14 residues. Germline lookup yields CDR1 MNHEY and CDR2 SVGAGI. The V end lost 7 bases, the J end lost 2 bases, and 9 bases lay between the germline ends.

This clone was observed once. The chain combines TRBV2 with TRBJ2-5; D gene unclear. The germline CDR1 and CDR2 sequences are SNHLY and FYNNEI. The CDR3 extends over 14 amino acids. Deletions cut 3 bases from V and 0 bases from J, with 8 bases between. The chain's CDR3 is CASSEGAYQETQYF. In DNA, the CDR3 is TGTGCCAGCAGTGAGGGCGCGTACCAAGAGACCCAGTACTTC.

This chain joins TRBV5-6 and TRBJ2-7; 7 bases map to TRBD1. Per germline, CDR1 SGHDT and CDR2 YYEEEE. CDR3 size: 15 residues. V dropped 2 bases and J dropped 1; count of bases not matched to a gene: 6. CDR3 in amino acids: CASSLGQVLSYEQYF. The CDR3 region has the DNA TGTGCCAGCAGCTTAGGACAGGTGTTATCCTACGAGCAGTACTTC.

This clone was observed a single time. The rearrangement uses TRBV6-5 and TRBJ2-5; weak D call: TRBD1 (5 bases). Germline V gene lookup returns CDR1 MNHEY and CDR2 SVGAGI. This CDR3 contains 15 residues. V lost 0 bases to trimming and J lost 3 bases, with 11 bases between them. The CDR3 spells CASSYSTGAKETQYF. The CDR3 DNA reads as TGTGCCAGCAGTTACTCGACTGGGGCGAAAGAGACCCAGTACTTC.

The chain recombines TRBV7-3 with TRBJ2-7, with 10 bases lining up with TRBD1. Germline V lookup: CDR1 SGHTA, CDR2 FQGTGA. This CDR3 is 15 amino acids long. Germline trimming cut 1 base from V and 3 bases from J; bases unmatched to any gene: 3. CDR3 nucleotides: TGTGCCAGCAGCTTAAGACAGGGGGCGCGCTACGAGCAGTACTTC. It is translated as CASSLRQGARYEQYF. The full variable domain, in which reference TRBV7-3 and TRBJ2-7 provide the parts outside the CDR3, is GAGVSQTPSNKVTEKGKYVELRCDPISGHTALYWYRQSLGQGPEFLIYFQGTGAADDSGLPNDRFFAVRPEGSVSTLKIQRTERGDSAVYLCASSLRQGARYEQYFGPGTRLTVT.

The chain joins TRBV5-1 to TRBJ2-3, with TRBD2 as a possible D gene (6 bases). CDR1 is SGHRS, CDR2 YFSETQ, per germline. The V gene lost 6 bases and the J gene lost 2 bases, with 13 bases spanning the gap. The CDR3 consists of 14 residues. The CDR3 is CASKEGGNTDTQYF. The CDR3 DNA is TGCGCCAGCAAGGAGGGCGGGAACACAGATACGCAGTATTTT.

The rearrangement joins TRBV4-1 to TRBJ1-1, with D unclear. CDR1 MGHRA and CDR2 YSYEKL come from the germline V gene. The CDR3 is 15 amino acids. The ends were cut back, 2 bases at V and 0 bases at J, with 10 bases in the middle. The chain's CDR3 is CASSQSVGVNTEAFF. The CDR3 DNA follows: TGCGCCAGCAGCCAATCAGTAGGAGTGAACACTGAAGCTTTCTTT.

The chain carries TRBV5-1 and TRBJ2-7; 8 bases are shared with TRBD1. CDR3 length equals 16 residues. Germline lookup yields CDR1 SGHRS and CDR2 YFSETQ. The J segment lost 3 bases and the V segment lost 0 bases, leaving 8 bases of the junction unmatched. CDR3 in amino acids: CASSLAPGTGHYEQYF. CDR3 DNA sequence: TGCGCCAGCAGCTTGGCCCCCGGGACAGGACACTACGAGCAGTACTTC.

The chain couples TRBV5-1 to TRBJ1-1, with 8 nucleotides matching TRBD1. Trimming at V came to 4 bases and at J to 3 bases, leaving 11 bases not matched to a gene. Germline V gene lookup returns CDR1 SGHRS and CDR2 YFSETQ. The CDR3 has 16 amino acids. The CDR3 DNA reads TGCGCCAGCAGCCGGGACAGGCCCCAAAGGGACACTGAAGCTTTCTTT. This gives the protein CASSRDRPQRDTEAFF.

The CDR3 spells CASSMDRGNQPQHF. In DNA form, the CDR3 reads TGTGCCAGTAGTATGGACAGGGGCAATCAGCCCCAGCATTTT. The V call is TRBV19, the J call TRBJ1-5, with 8 bases that match TRBD1. This CDR3 has 14 amino acids. Germline loops: CDR1 LNHDA, CDR2 SQIVND (reference sequence). Trimming removed 3 bases from V and 2 bases from J; junction bases left unmatched: 0.

CDR3 residues: CASSLEVGSGLFF. CDR3 DNA sequence: TGTGCCAGCAGCTTAGAAGTGGGGTCAGGGCTTTTCTTT. The gene calls are TRBV11-3 and TRBJ1-1, with a weak D call TRBD1 (5 bases). The V end lost 0 bases, the J end lost 13 bases, and 15 bases lay between the germline ends. CDR3 length: 13 residues. Germline V lookup: CDR1 SGHNT, CDR2 YENEEA.

The J gene is TRBJ2-3, the V gene TRBV28, with D perhaps TRBD2 (5 bases). Germline CDR1 and CDR2: MDHEN and SYDVKM. The CDR3 runs 14 residues. V dropped 7 bases and J dropped 4 bases, with 15 bases sitting between them. Written as DNA, the CDR3 is TGTGCCAGCAATACGGCGGGTTCGGCAGATACGCAGTATTTT. As protein: CASNTAGSADTQYF.

The CDR3 coding sequence is TGTGCCAGCAGCTTTGGCGGGAGCCCCTACGAGCAGTACTTC. This encodes CASSFGGSPYEQYF. The genes are TRBV5-5 and TRBJ2-7; 7 bases map to TRBD2. CDR1 is SGHKS and CDR2 is YYEKEE in the germline V gene (reference sequence). V shed 2 bases, J shed 2 bases, and the junction held 4 bases outside the gene matches. The CDR3 is made up of 14 amino acids.

This chain uses TRBV7-3 with TRBJ2-2; a possible D gene is TRBD2 (6 bases). V dropped 5 bases and J dropped 4 bases, with 17 bases sitting between them. From germline, CDR1 is SGHTA and CDR2 FQGTGA. CDR3 length: 16 residues. The CDR3 DNA is TGTGCCAGCAGCCGGGACCGGGACTCTGCCACCGGGGAGCTGTTTTTT. Translated: CASSRDRDSATGELFF.

V and J are TRBV19 and TRBJ1-5, with D possibly being TRBD1 (6 bases). Germline V lookup: CDR1 LNHDA, CDR2 SQIVND (reference sequence). The CDR3 has 15 amino acids. The V end lost 3 bases, the J end lost 1 base, and 10 bases lay between the germline ends. Here the CDR3 DNA reads TGTGCCAGTAGTATCAGCAGGGGAAGCAATCAGCCCCAGCATTTT. It translates to CASSISRGSNQPQHF.

This chain connects TRBV30 to TRBJ2-2; 8 nucleotides match TRBD2. This CDR3 spans 14 amino acids. Germline CDR1 is GTSNPN and CDR2 is SVGIG (reference sequence). The V and J ends lost 2 bases and 7 bases, in that order; junction bases with no gene match: 6. CDR3 amino acids: CAWSTLREGGELFF. The CDR3 coding sequence is TGTGCCTGGAGTACCCTTCGGGAGGGCGGGGAGCTGTTTTTT.